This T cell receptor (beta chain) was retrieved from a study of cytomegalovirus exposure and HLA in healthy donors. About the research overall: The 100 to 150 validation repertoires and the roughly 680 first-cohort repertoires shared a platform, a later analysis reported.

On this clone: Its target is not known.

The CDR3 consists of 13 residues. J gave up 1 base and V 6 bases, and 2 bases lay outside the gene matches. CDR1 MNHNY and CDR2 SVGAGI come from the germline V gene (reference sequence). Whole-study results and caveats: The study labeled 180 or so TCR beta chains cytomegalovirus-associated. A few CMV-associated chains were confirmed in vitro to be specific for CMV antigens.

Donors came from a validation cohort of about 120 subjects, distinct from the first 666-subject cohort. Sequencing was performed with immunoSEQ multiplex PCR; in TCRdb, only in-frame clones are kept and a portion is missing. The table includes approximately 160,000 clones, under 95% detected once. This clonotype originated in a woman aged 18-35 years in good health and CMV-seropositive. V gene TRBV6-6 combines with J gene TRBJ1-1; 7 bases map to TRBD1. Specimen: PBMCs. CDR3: CASRGTANTEAFF. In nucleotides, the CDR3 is TGTGCCAGCAGGGGGACAGCGAACACTGAAGCTTTCTTT.